This TCR beta chain was sequenced in a study of blood T cell repertoires in COVID-19. Study overall: The cDNA or gDNA used as material had been derived from T cells, B-cell-depleted T cells, or PBMCs.

This table comes from immunoSEQ multiplex PCR, and its TCRdb copy is limited to in-frame clones, with some not included. Of about 200,000 clones detected, roughly 90% appear once; the ten largest clones hold approximately 0.48%. Sequenced: peripheral blood. The source of this sequence is a man aged 45 to 65 with acute or convalescent COVID-19.

CDR3 DNA sequence: TGCGCCAGCAGCTTGGGAGTCGGGGGGGCAGATACGCAGTATTTT. Protein sequence: CASSLGVGGADTQYF. This sequence joins TRBV5-1 and TRBJ2-3; 8 bases match TRBD2. The CDR3 is 15 residues long. After removal of 0 bases from V and 4 bases from J, the junction contained 4 bases not matched to a gene. The V gene's germline CDR1 is SGHRS and CDR2 YFSETQ.